The sequence of this T cell receptor beta chain was determined in a study of cytomegalovirus exposure and HLA in healthy donors. Sequencing used immunoSEQ multiplex PCR; TCRdb keeps in-frame clones, though not all of them. This table has roughly 310,000 clones, 88% appearing once. The CDR3 spans 15 residues. V dropped 4 bases and J dropped 11 bases, with 18 bases sitting between them. Germline CDR1 reads SGHTA; CDR2 reads FQGNSA. V usage is TRBV7-2 and J usage is TRBJ1-6; tentative D call: TRBD1 (5 bases). The TCR sequence derives from a man aged 25 to 40 in good health and CMV-seronegative. Sequences were obtained from PBMCs. CDR3 region: CASSYVLKGNPPLHF. The CDR3 region has the DNA TGTGCCAGCAGCTACGTTCTGAAGGGGAACCCACCCCTCCACTTT. The whole variable domain, filled in from reference TRBV7-2 and TRBJ1-6, reads GAGVSQSPSNKVTEKGKDVELRCDPISGHTALYWYRQSLGQGLEFLIYFQGNSAPDKSGLPSDRFSAERTGGSVSTLTIQRTQQEDSAVYLCASSYVLKGNPPLHFGNGTRLTVT.